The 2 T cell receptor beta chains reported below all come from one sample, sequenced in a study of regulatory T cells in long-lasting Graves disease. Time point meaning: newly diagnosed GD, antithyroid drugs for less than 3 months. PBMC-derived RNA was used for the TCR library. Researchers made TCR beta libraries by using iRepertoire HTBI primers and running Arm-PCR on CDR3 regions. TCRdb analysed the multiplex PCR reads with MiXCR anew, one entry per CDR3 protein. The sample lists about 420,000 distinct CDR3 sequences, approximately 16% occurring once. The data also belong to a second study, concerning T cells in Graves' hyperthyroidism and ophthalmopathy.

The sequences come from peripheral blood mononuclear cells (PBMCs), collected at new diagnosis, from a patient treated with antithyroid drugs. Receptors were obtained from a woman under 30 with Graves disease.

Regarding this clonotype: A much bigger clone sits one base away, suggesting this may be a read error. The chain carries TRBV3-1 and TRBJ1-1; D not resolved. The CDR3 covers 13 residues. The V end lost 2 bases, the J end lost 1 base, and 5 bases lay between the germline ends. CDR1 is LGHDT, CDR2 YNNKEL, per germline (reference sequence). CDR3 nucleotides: TGTGCCAGCAGCCAATCGGCGAACACTGAAGCTTTCTTT. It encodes CASSQSANTEAFF.

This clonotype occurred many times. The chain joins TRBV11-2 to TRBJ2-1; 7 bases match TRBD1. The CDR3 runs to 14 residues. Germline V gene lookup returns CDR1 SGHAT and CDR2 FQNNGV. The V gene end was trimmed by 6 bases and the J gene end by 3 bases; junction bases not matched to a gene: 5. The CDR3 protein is CASRTGVFYNEQFF. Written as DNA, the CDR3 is TGTGCCAGCAGAACAGGGGTATTCTACAATGAGCAGTTCTTC.